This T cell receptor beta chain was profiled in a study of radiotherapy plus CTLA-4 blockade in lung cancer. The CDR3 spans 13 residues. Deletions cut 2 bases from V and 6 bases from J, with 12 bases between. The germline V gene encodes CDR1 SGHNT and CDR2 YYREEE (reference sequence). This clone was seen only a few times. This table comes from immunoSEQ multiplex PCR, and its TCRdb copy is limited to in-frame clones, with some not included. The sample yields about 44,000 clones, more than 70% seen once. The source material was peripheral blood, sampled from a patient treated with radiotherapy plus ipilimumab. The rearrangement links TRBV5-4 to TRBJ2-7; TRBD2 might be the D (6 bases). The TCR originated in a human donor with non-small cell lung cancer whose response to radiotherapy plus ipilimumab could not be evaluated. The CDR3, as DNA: TGTGCCAGCAGCTTCTCTAGCGATGCCGAGCAGTACTTC. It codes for CASSFSSDAEQYF.